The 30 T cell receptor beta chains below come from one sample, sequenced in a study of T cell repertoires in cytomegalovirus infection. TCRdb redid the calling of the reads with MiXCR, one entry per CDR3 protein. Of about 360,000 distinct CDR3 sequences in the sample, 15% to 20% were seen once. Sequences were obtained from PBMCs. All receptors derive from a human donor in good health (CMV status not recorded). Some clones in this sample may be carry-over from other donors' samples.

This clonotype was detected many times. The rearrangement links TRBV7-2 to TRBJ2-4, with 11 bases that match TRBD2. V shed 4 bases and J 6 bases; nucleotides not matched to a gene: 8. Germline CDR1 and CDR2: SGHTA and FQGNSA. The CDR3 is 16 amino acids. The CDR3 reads CASSSVSGGAGNIQYF. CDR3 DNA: TGTGCCAGCAGCTCAGTTAGCGGGGGGGCGGGAAACATTCAGTACTTC. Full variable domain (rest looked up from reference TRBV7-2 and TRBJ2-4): GAGVSQSPSNKVTEKGKDVELRCDPISGHTALYWYRQSLGQGLEFLIYFQGNSAPDKSGLPSDRFSAERTGGSVSTLTIQRTQQEDSAVYLCASSSVSGGAGNIQYFGAGTRLSVL.

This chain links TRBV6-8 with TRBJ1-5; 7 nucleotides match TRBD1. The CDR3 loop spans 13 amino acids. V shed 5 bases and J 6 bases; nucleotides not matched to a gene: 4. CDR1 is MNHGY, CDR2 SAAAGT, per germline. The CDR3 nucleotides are TGTGCCAGCAGTACAGGGGTGCTTCAGCCCCAGCATTTT. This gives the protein CASSTGVLQPQHF.

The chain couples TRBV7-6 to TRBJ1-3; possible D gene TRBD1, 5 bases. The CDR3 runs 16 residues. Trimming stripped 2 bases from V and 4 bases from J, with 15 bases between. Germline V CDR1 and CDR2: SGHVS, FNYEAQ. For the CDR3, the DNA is TGTGCCAGCAGCTTAAAAGGAGAAGGGGCCGGAAACACCATATATTTT. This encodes CASSLKGEGAGNTIYF.

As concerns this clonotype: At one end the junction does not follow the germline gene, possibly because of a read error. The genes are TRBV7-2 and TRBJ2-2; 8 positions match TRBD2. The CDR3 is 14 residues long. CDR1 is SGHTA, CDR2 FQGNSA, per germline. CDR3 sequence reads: CASSLAGVTGELFF. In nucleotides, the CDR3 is TGTGCCAGCAGCCTAGCGGGCGTCACCGGGGAGCTGTTTTTT. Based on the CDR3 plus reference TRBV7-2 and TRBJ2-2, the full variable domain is GAGVSQSPSNKVTEKGKDVELRCDPISGHTALYWYRQSLGQGLEFLIYFQGNSAPDKSGLPSDRFSAERTGGSVSTLTIQRTQQEDSAVYLCASSLAGVTGELFFGEGSRLTVL.

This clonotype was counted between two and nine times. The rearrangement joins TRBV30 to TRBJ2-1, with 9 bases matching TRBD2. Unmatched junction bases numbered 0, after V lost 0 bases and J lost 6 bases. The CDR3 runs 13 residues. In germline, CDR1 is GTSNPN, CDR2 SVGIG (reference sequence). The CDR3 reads CAWSVGLANEQFF. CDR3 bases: TGTGCCTGGAGTGTGGGACTAGCCAATGAGCAGTTCTTC.

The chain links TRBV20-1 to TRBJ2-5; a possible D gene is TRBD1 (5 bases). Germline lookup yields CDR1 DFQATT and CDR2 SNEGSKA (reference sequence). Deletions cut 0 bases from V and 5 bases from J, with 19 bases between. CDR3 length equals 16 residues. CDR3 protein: CSARDRGAGPAETQYF. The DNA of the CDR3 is TGCAGTGCTAGAGATCGTGGGGCAGGGCCCGCGGAGACCCAGTACTTC.

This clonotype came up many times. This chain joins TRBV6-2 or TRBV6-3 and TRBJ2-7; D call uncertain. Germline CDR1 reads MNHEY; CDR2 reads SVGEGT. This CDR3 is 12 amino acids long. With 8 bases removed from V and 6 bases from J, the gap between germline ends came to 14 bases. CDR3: CASVDPLREQYF. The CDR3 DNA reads TGTGCCAGCGTGGATCCGCTTCGCGAGCAGTACTTC.

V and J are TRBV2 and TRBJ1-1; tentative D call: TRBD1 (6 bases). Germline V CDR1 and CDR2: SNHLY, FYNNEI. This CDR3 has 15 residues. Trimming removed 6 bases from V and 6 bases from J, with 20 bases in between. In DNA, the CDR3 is TGTGCCAGCAGAGGGGGGTCGGGGAAGGTGTCTGAAGCTTTCTTT. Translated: CASRGGSGKVSEAFF.

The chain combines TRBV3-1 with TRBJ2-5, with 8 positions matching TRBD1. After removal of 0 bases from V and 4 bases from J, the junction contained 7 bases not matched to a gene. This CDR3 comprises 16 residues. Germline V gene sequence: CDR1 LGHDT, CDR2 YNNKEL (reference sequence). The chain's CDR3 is CASSQDSDRGRETQYF. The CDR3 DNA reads TGTGCCAGCAGCCAAGACAGTGACAGGGGCCGAGAGACCCAGTACTTC.

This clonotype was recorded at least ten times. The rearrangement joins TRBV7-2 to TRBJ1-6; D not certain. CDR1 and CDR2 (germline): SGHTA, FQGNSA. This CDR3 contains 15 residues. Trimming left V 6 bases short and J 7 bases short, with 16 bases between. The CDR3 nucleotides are TGTGCCAGCAGTCCTCTCACGGGAGTCAATTCACCCCTCCACTTT. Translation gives CASSPLTGVNSPLHF.

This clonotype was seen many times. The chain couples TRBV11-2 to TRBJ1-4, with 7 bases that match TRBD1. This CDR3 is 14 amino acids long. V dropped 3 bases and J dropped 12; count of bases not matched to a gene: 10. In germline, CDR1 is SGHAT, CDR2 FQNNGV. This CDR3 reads CASSFGTAPGELFF. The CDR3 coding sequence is TGTGCCAGCAGCTTCGGGACAGCCCCTGGGGAACTGTTTTTT.

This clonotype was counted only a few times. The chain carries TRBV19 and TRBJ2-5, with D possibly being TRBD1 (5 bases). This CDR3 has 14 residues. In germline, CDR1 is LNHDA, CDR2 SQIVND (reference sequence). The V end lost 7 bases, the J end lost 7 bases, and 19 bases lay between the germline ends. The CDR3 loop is CASTPGARDGTQYF. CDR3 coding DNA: TGTGCCAGTACCCCTGGGGCTAGAGATGGGACCCAGTACTTC.

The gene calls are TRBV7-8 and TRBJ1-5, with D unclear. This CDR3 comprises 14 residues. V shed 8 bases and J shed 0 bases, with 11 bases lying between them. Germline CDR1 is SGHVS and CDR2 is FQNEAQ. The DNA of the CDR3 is TGTGCCAGCCGCCTGGGGAATAGCAATCAGCCCCAGCATTTT. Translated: CASRLGNSNQPQHF.

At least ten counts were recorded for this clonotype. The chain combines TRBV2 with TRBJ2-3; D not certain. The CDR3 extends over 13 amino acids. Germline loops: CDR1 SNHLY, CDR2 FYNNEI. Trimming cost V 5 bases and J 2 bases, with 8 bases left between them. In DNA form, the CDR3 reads TGTGCCAGCAGTAACCGGGCCACAGATACGCAGTATTTT. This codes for CASSNRATDTQYF.

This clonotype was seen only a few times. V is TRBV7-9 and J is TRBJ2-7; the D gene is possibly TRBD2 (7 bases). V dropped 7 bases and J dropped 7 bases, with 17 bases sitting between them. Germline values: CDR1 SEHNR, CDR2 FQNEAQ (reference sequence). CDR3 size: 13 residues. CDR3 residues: CASTSAGAREQYF. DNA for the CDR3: TGTGCCAGCACCTCTGCGGGGGCGCGGGAGCAGTACTTC.

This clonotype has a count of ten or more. The CDR3, as DNA: TGTGCCAGCAGTTACTGTCCGGGCCCTACCCAGAGGACAGATACGCAGTATTTT. It codes for CASSYCPGPTQRTDTQYF. The rearrangement uses TRBV6-5 and TRBJ2-3; D call uncertain. The V gene's germline CDR1 is MNHEY and CDR2 SVGAGI. V dropped 1 base and J dropped 3 bases, with 20 bases sitting between them. The CDR3 is 18 amino acids.

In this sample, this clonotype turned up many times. CDR3 sequence: CASNPTAGNSPLHF. CDR3 coding DNA: TGTGCCAGCAACCCCACTGCGGGGAATTCACCCCTCCACTTT. The rearrangement joins TRBV28 to TRBJ1-6; D gene uncertain. The CDR3 runs to 14 residues. Trimming shortened V by 7 bases and J by 7 bases, and 14 bases separated the two germline ends. The germline V gene encodes CDR1 MDHEN and CDR2 SYDVKM.

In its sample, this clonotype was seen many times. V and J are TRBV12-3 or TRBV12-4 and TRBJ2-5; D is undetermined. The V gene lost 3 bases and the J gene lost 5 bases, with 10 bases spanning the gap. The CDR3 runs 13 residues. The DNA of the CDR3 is TGTGCCAGCAGTTTTTCTAGGCCGGAGACCCAGTACTTC. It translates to CASSFSRPETQYF.

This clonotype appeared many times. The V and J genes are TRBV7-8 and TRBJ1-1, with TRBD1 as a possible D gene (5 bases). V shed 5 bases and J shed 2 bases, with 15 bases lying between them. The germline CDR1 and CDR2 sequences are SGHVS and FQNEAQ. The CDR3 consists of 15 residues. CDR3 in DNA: TGTGCCAGCAGCCCAACTAGGGGTTCCAACACTGAAGCTTTCTTT. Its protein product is CASSPTRGSNTEAFF.

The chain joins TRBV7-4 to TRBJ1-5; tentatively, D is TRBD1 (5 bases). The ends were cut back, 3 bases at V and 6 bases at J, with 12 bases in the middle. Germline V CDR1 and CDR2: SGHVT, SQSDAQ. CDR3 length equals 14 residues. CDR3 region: CASSFGGSGQPQHF. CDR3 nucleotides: TGTGCCAGCAGCTTTGGGGGTTCAGGTCAGCCCCAGCATTTT.

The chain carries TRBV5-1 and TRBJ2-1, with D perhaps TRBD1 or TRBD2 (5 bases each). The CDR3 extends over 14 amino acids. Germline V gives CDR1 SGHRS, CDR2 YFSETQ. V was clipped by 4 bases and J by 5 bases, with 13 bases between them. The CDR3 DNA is TGCGCCAGCAGCCTCGGGACCTACGACAATGAGCAGTTCTTC. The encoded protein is CASSLGTYDNEQFF.

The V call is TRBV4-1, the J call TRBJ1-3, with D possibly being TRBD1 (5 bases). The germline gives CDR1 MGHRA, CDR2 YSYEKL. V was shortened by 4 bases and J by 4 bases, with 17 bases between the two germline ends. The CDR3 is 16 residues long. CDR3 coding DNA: TGCGCCAGCAGCCTAAGTGGGGGACCTCTGGGAAACACCATATATTTT. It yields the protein CASSLSGGPLGNTIYF.

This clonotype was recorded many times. The CDR3 reads CSANYNEQFF. The CDR3 DNA reads TGCAGCGCCAACTACAATGAGCAGTTCTTC. The chain couples TRBV29-1 to TRBJ2-1, with D hard to call. Looked up from germline, CDR1 is SQVTM and CDR2 is ANQGSEA. This CDR3 is 10 amino acids long. Trimming removed 7 bases from V and 3 bases from J, with 4 bases in between.

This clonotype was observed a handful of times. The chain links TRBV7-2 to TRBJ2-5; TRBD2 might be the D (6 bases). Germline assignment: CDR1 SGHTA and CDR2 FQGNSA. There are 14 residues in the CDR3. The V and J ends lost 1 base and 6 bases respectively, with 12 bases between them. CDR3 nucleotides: TGTGCCAGCAGCTTAGGTGGGGAGGTAAAGACCCAGTACTTC. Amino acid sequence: CASSLGGEVKTQYF.

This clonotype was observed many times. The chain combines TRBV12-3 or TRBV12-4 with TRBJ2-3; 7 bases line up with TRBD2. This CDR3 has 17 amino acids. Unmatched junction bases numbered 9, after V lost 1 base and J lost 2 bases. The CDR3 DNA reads TGTGCCAGCAGTTTAGGAGACACGGGAGGTTACACAGATACGCAGTATTTT. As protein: CASSLGDTGGYTDTQYF.

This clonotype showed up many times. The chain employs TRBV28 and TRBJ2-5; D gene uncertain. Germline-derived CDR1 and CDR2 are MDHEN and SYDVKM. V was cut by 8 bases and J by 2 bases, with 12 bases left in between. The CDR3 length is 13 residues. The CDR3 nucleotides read TGTGCCAGCTTAACGCCCGGACAAGAGACCCAGTACTTC. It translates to CASLTPGQETQYF.

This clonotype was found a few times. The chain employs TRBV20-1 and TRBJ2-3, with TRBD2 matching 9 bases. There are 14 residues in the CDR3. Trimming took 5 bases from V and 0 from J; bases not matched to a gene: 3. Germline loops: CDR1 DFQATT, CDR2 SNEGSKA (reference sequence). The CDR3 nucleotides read TGCAGTGCTTATAGCGGGGGCAGCACAGATACGCAGTATTTT. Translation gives CSAYSGGSTDTQYF.

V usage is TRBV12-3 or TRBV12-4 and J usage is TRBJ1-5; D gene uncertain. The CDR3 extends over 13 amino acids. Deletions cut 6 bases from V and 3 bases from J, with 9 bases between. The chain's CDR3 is CASSEYDNQPQHF. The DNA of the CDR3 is TGTGCCAGCAGCGAATACGACAATCAGCCCCAGCATTTT.

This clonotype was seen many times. The CDR3 is CASSLATTGYEQYF. The CDR3 DNA is TGTGCCAGCAGCTTAGCCACTACAGGATACGAGCAGTACTTC. This rearrangement joins TRBV7-2 to TRBJ2-7, with TRBD1 as a possible D gene (5 bases). CDR3 size: 14 residues. Trimming shortened V by 0 bases and J by 4 bases, and 10 bases separated the two germline ends. Germline V gene data show CDR1 as SGHTA and CDR2 as FQGNSA.

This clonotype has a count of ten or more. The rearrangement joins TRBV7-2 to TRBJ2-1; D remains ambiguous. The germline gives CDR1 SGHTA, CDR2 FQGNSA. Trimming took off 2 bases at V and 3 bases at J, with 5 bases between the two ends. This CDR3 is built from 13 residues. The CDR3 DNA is TGTGCCAGCAGCTTATCCTTCTACAATGAGCAGTTCTTC. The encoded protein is CASSLSFYNEQFF.